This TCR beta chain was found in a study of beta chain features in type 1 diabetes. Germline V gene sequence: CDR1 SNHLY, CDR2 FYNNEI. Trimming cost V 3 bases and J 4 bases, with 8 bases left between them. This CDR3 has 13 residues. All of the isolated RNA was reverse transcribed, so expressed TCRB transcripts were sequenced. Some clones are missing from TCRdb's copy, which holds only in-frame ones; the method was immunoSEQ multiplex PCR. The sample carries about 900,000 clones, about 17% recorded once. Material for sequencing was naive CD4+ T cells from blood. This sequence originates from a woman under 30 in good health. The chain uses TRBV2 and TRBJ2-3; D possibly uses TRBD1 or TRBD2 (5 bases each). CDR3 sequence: CASSDEGPDTQYF. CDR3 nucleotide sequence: TGTGCCAGCAGTGATGAGGGGCCAGATACGCAGTATTTT.